What follows is one T cell receptor (beta chain) and its context. The target antigen is unknown. This entry belongs to a study of T cell responses to AZD1222 COVID-19 vaccine. Study-level points and caveats: Sampling captured repertoires only after the peak T cell response.

CDR3 length: 14 amino acids. CDR1 and CDR2 from the germline V gene are SQVTM and ANQGSEA. V shed 6 bases, J shed 8 bases, and the junction held 11 bases outside the gene matches. Produced via immunoSEQ multiplex PCR; TCRdb's table is partial and in-frame only. Of some 120,000 clones detected, roughly nine tenths appear once; the ten largest clones hold 1.5% to 2%. This clonotype originated in an adult who received the AZD1222 COVID-19 vaccine. The source material was peripheral blood, sampled 28 days after the second AZD1222 dose. The gene calls are TRBV29-1 and TRBJ2-1, with 9 bases aligning to TRBD2. The CDR3 DNA is TGCAGCGTCCTTGGCGGGAGGGCCGCCGATGAGCAGTTCTTC. Its protein is CSVLGGRAADEQFF.